Listed below are T cell receptor beta chains from one sample, sequenced in a study of T cell clones after liver transplantation. Measured with immunoSEQ multiplex PCR; TCRdb has only the in-frame clones, and not every one. The table includes roughly 49,000 clones, 55% to 85% detected once. This sample comprised CD4+ T cells from blood, obtained approximately 52 months after liver transplant. These TCRs come from a human patient who received a liver transplant. Some of these T cells may belong to the graft donor. Both conserved end residues are part of each CDR3. D genes are given only for firm matches. Some rows mark clone size as missing; the rest say once, few, many or name a class of expanded clone.

v_gene,abundance,d_gene,j_gene,len,CDR3aa,CDR3nt
TRBV7-5,-,-,TRBJ2-1,15,CASSDKRGGFNEQFF,TGTGCCAGCAGCGACAAGCGGGGGGGCTTCAATGAGCAGTTCTTC
TRBV27,-,-,TRBJ1-6,14,CASSRTTDDSPLHF,TGTGCCAGCAGCCGCACCACTGACGATTCACCCCTCCACTTT
TRBV6-1,-,TRBD1,TRBJ1-2,15,CASSETPGQGYGYTF,TGTGCCAGCAGTGAAACTCCGGGACAGGGGTATGGCTACACCTTC
TRBV6-4,few,-,TRBJ1-3,13,CASSEPRGHTIYF,TGTGCCAGCAGTGAACCCCGGGGTCACACCATATATTTT
TRBV19,-,TRBD1,TRBJ2-3,11,CATRQGDTQYF,TGTGCCACCCGACAGGGAGATACGCAGTATTTT
TRBV19,-,TRBD1,TRBJ1-5,16,CASSLQGGEANQPQHF,TGTGCCAGTAGCCTACAGGGGGGGGAGGCCAATCAGCCCCAGCATTTT
TRBV28,-,TRBD1,TRBJ2-7,17,CASSLFRIWDRDYEQYF,TGTGCCAGCAGTTTATTTCGAATTTGGGACAGGGACTACGAGCAGTACTTC
TRBV28,once,-,TRBJ2-7,15,CASSSGPGLSYEQYF,TGTGCCAGCAGTTCTGGCCCCGGGTTGTCCTACGAGCAGTACTTC
TRBV30,-,-,TRBJ1-3,15,CAWSETSYSVNTIYF,TGTGCCTGGAGCGAGACCTCTTATTCGGTAAACACCATATATTTT
TRBV29-1,-,-,TRBJ1-1,10,CSVGNTEAFF,TGCAGCGTGGGGAACACTGAAGCTTTCTTT
TRBV9,-,-,TRBJ2-5,13,CASSRRYQETQYF,TGTGCCAGCAGCAGACGGTACCAAGAGACCCAGTACTTC
TRBV5-5,-,-,TRBJ1-1,13,CASSFSLNTEAFF,TGTGCCAGCAGCTTTTCTCTTAACACTGAAGCTTTCTTT
TRBV4-2,-,TRBD1,TRBJ1-2,16,CASSPRSQGGGYGYTF,TGTGCCAGCAGCCCAAGGTCCCAGGGGGGCGGCTATGGCTACACCTTC
TRBV28,-,-,TRBJ2-7,14,CASRSQGSFYEQYF,TGTGCCAGCAGGTCCCAGGGGAGTTTCTACGAGCAGTACTTC
TRBV6-5,-,TRBD1,TRBJ2-7,14,CASRDGQGGYEQYF,TGTGCCAGCAGGGACGGACAGGGCGGCTACGAGCAGTACTTC
TRBV18,-,TRBD1,TRBJ1-2,14,CASSQGQGIYGYTF,TGTGCCAGCTCACAGGGACAGGGAATCTATGGCTACACCTTC
TRBV28,medium-sized,-,TRBJ1-2,14,CASSPAAGSYGYTF,TGTGCCAGCAGTCCAGCCGCTGGAAGCTATGGCTACACCTTC
TRBV6-5,once,-,TRBJ2-7,15,CASRIQTSSPAEQYF,TGTGCCAGCAGGATACAGACATCGTCCCCTGCCGAGCAGTACTTC
TRBV2,-,-,TRBJ1-4,13,CASSEDLGEKLFF,TGTGCCAGCAGTGAAGATTTAGGGGAAAAACTGTTTTTT
TRBV6-1,-,-,TRBJ1-5,12,CASSDPHQPQHF,TGTGCCAGCAGTGACCCTCATCAGCCCCAGCATTTT
TRBV7-2,once,-,TRBJ2-3,15,CASTRTAGSTDTQYF,TGTGCCAGCACCCGAACCGCAGGGAGCACAGATACGCAGTATTTT
TRBV19,few,TRBD1,TRBJ1-2,15,CASSRDRFLNYGYTF,TGTGCCAGTAGTAGGGACAGATTCCTGAACTATGGCTACACCTTC
TRBV18,medium-sized,-,TRBJ1-5,13,CASSPQLDQPQHF,TGTGCCAGCTCACCGCAGTTAGATCAGCCCCAGCATTTT
TRBV9,-,-,TRBJ1-1,14,CASTLIGVNTEAFF,TGTGCCAGCACCCTAATCGGAGTGAACACTGAAGCTTTCTTT
TRBV6-1,few,-,TRBJ2-2,13,CASRGDLAGELFF,TGTGCCAGCAGAGGGGACCTGGCGGGGGAGCTGTTTTTT
TRBV2,-,-,TRBJ1-2,11,CASSMTDGYTF,TGTGCCAGCTCCATGACAGATGGCTACACCTTC
TRBV6-5,-,TRBD1,TRBJ2-2,14,CASSWDRESGELFF,TGTGCCAGCAGTTGGGACAGGGAATCCGGGGAGCTGTTTTTT